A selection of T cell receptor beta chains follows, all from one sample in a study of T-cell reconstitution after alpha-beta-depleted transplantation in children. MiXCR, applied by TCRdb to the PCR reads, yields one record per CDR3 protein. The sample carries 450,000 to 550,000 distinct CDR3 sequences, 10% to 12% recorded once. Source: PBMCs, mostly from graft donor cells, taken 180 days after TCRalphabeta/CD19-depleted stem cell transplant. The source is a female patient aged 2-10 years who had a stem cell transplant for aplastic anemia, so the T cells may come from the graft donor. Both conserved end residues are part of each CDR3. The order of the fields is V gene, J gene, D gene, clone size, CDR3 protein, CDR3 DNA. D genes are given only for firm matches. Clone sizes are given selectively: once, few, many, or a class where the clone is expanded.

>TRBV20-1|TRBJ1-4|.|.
CSASPNAYNEKLFF
TGCAGTGCATCCCCTAACGCGTATAATGAAAAACTGTTTTTT
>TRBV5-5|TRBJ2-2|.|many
CASSFPRRRNTGELFF
TGTGCCAGCAGCTTCCCGCGGAGGAGGAACACCGGGGAGCTGTTTTTT
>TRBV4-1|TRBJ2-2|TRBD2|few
CASSQGWTSGSITGELFF
TGCGCCAGCAGCCAAGGGTGGACTAGCGGGAGTATAACCGGGGAGCTGTTTTTT
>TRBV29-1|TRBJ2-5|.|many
CSVAPVVGAGETQYF
TGCAGCGTTGCCCCAGTCGTGGGGGCGGGAGAGACCCAGTACTTC
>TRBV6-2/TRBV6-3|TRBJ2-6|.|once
CAGSPHFLSGANVLTF
TGTGCCGGCAGTCCCCATTTTCTCTCTGGGGCCAACGTCCTGACTTTC
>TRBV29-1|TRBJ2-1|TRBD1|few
CSVEPGTAYNEQFF
TGCAGCGTTGAGCCCGGGACAGCCTACAATGAGCAGTTCTTC
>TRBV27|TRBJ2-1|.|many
CASSTPSGYNEQFF
TGTGCCAGCAGTACCCCGTCAGGGTACAATGAGCAGTTCTTC
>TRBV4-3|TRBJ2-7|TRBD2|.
CASSQRGIAGYYEQYF
TGCGCCAGCAGCCAACGGGGGATAGCGGGCTACTACGAGCAGTACTTC
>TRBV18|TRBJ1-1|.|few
CASSPGTPEPRNTEAFF
TGTGCCAGCTCACCCGGGACACCTGAGCCCCGGAACACTGAAGCTTTCTTT
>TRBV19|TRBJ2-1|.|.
CASSTHGGTRNCCSYNEQFF
TGTGCCAGTAGTACCCATGGAGGGACCCGGAACTGTTGCTCCTACAATGAGCAGTTCTTC
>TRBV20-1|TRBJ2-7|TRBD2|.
CSAIWTSGSSYEQYF
TGCAGTGCTATATGGACTAGCGGGTCCTCCTACGAGCAGTACTTC
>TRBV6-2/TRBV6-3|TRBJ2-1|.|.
CASSYSKDNQVNEQFF
TGTGCCAGCAGTTACTCGAAGGACAACCAGGTCAATGAGCAGTTCTTC
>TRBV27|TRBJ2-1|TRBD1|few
CASSPRAGTAPYNEQFF
TGTGCCAGCAGTCCTAGGGCCGGGACAGCCCCCTACAATGAGCAGTTCTTC
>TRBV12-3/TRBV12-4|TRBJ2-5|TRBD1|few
CASSLGIHRGRGETQYF
TGTGCCAGCAGTTTAGGGATTCACAGGGGGCGCGGGGAGACCCAGTACTTC
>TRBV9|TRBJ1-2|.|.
CASSVGGIESNGYTF
TGTGCCAGCAGCGTAGGCGGTATAGAAAGCAATGGCTACACCTTC
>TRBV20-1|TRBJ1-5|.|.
CSARDHLSNQPQHF
TGCAGTGCTAGAGACCACCTTAGCAATCAGCCCCAGCATTTT
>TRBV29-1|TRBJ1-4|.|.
CSVGGVLDIGNEKLFF
TGCAGCGTTGGTGGTGTGCTGGACATCGGGAATGAAAAACTGTTTTTT
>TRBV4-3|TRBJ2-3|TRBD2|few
CASSQIAGETQYF
TGCGCCAGCAGCCAGATAGCGGGAGAGACGCAGTATTTT
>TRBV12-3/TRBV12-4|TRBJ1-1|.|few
CASSLRPTEAFF
TGTGCCAGCAGTTTACGGCCGACTGAAGCTTTCTTT
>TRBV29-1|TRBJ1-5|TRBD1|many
CSVKEPGGGSNQPQHF
TGCAGCGTCAAAGAACCAGGGGGCGGTAGCAATCAGCCCCAGCATTTT
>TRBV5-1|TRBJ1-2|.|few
CASSLADPYRFGYTF
TGCGCCAGCAGCTTGGCCGACCCGTACAGGTTTGGCTACACCTTC
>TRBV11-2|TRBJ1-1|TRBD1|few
CASSLIRGRFLNTEAFF
TGTGCCAGCAGCTTAATCAGGGGGCGGTTTCTGAACACTGAAGCTTTCTTT
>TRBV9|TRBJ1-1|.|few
CASSVGDWLSTEAFF
TGTGCCAGCAGCGTAGGGGACTGGTTGAGCACTGAAGCTTTCTTT
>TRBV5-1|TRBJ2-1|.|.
CASSSFQADEQFF
TGCGCCAGCAGCTCTTTCCAAGCCGATGAGCAGTTCTTC
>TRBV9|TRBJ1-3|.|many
CASSQTGTGNTIYF
TGTGCCAGCAGCCAGACAGGTACTGGAAACACCATATATTTT
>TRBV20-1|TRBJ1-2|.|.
CSAPVQANYGYTF
TGCAGTGCCCCTGTGCAGGCTAACTATGGCTACACCTTC
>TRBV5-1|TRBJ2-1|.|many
CASSLVTSPNEQFF
TGCGCCAGCAGCTTGGTTACGAGCCCCAATGAGCAGTTCTTC
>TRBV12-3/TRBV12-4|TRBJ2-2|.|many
CASSPTSGTNTGELFF
TGTGCCAGCAGTCCGACCTCAGGGACGAACACCGGGGAGCTGTTTTTT
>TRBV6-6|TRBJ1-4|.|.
CAVSSNEKLFF
TGTGCCGTATCGAGCAATGAAAAACTGTTTTTT
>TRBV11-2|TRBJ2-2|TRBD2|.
CASRLAAGGGINTGELFF
TGTGCCAGCAGGCTCGCGGCGGGGGGCGGTATAAACACCGGGGAGCTGTTTTTT
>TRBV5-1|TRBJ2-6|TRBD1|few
CACRGPYSGANVLTF
TGCGCCTGCAGGGGGCCGTACTCTGGGGCCAACGTCCTGACTTTC
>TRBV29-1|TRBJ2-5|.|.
CSDRQETQYF
TGCAGCGACCGCCAAGAGACCCAGTACTTC
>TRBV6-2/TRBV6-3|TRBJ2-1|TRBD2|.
CASSYSTGGNEQFF
TGTGCCAGCAGTTACTCGACGGGGGGCAATGAGCAGTTCTTC
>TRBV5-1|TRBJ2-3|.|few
CASSLARGSGSRSDTQYF
TGCGCCAGCAGCTTGGCACGAGGTAGCGGCTCCAGGTCAGATACGCAGTATTTT
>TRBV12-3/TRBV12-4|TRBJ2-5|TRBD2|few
CASSLASRREGQETQYF
TGTGCCAGCAGTTTAGCCTCAAGGCGGGAGGGCCAAGAGACCCAGTACTTC
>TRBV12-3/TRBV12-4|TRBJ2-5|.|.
CASTPRGQAETQYF
TGTGCCAGCACCCCTCGAGGGCAGGCGGAGACCCAGTACTTC